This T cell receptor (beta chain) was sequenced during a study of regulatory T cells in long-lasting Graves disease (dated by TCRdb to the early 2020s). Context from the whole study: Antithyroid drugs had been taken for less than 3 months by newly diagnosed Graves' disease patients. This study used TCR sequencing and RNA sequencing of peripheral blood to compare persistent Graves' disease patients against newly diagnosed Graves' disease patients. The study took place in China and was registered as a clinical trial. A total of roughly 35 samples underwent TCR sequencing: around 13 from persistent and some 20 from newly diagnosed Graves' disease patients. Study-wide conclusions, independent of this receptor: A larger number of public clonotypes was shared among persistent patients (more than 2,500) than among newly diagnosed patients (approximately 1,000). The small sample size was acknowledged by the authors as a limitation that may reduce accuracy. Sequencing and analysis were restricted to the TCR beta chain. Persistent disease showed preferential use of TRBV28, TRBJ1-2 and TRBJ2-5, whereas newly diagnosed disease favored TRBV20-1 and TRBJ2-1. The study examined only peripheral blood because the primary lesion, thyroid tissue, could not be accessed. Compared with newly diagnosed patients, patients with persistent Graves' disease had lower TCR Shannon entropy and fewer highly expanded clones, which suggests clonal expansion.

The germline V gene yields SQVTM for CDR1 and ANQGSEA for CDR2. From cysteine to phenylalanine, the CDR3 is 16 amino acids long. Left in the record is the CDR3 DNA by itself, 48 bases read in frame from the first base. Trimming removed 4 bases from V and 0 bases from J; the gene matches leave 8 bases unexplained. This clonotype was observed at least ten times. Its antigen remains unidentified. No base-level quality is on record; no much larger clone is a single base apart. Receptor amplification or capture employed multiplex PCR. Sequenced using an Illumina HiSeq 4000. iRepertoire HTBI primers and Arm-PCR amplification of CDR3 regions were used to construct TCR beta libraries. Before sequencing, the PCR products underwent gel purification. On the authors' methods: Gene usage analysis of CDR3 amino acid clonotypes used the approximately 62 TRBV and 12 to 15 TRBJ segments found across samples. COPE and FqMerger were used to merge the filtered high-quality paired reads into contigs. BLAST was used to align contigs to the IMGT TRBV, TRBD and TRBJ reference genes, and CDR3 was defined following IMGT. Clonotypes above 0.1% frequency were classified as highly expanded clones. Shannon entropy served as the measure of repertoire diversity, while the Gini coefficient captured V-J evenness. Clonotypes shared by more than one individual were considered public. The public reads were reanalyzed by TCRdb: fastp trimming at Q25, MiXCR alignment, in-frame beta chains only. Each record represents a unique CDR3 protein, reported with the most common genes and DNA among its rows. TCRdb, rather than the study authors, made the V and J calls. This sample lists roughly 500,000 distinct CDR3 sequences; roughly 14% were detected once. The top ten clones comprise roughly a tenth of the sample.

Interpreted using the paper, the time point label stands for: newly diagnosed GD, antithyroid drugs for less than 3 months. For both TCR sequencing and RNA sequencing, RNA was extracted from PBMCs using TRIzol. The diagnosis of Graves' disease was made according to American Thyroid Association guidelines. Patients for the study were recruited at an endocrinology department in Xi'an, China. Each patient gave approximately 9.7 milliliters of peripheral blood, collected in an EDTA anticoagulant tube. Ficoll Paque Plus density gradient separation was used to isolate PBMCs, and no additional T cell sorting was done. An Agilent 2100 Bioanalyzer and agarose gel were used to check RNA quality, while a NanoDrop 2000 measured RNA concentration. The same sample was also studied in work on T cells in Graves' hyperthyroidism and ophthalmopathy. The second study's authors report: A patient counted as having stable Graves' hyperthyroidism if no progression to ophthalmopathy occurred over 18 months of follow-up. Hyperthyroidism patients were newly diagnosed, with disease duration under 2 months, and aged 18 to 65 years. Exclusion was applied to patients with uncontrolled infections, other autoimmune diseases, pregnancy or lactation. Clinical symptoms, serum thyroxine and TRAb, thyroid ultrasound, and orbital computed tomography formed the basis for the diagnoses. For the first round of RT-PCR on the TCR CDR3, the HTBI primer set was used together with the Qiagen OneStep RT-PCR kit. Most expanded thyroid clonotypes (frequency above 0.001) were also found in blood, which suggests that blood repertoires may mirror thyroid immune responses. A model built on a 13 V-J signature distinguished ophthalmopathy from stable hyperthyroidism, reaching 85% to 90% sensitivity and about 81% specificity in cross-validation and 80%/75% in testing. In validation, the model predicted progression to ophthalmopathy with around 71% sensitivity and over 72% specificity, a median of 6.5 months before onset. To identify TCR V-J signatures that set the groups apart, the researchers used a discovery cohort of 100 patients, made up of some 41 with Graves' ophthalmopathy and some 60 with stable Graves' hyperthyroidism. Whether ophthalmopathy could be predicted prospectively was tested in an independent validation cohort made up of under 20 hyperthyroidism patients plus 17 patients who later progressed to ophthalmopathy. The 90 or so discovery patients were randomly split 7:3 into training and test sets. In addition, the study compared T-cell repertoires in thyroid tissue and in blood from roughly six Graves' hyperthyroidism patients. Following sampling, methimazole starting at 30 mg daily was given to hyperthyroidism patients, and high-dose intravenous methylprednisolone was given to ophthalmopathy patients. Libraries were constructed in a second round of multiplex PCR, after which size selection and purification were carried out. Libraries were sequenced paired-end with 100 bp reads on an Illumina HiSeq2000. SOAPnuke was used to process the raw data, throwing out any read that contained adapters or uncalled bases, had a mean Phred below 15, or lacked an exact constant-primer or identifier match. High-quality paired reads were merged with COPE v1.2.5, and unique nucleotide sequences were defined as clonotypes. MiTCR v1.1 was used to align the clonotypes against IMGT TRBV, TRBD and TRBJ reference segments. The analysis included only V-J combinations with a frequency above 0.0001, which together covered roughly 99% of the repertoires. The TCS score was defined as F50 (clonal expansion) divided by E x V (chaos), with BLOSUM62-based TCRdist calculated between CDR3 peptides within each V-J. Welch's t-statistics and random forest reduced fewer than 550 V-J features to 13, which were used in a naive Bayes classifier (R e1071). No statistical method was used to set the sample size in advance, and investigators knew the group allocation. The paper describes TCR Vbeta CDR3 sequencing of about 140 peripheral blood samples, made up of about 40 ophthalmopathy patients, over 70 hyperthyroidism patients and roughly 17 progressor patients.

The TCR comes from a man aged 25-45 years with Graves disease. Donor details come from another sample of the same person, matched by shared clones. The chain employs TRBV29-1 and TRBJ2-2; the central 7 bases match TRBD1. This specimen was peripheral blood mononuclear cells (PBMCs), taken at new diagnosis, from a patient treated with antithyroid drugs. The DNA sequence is TGCAGCGTTGGGATCCAACAGGGGACGAACACCGGGGAGCTGTTTTTT. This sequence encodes CSVGIQQGTNTGELFF.